Below are 3 T cell receptor beta chains sequenced from a single sample in a study of T-cell memory formation after mild COVID-19. From the 5' RACE reads, TCRdb called clonotypes with MiXCR, one entry per CDR3 protein. This sample has fewer than 650,000 distinct CDR3 sequences; 17% occur once, and the top ten carry about 8.6%. Input material: PBMCs or a T cell subset sorted from them (not recorded which). The receptors stem from an adult woman who had mild COVID-19 (a few samples of this study predate the infection). Cell type and time point are not known.

V and J are TRBV7-9 and TRBJ1-2; D gene ambiguous. This CDR3 has 16 amino acids. The germline V gene encodes CDR1 SEHNR and CDR2 FQNEAQ (reference sequence). V lost 1 base, J lost 5 bases, and 17 bases lay in between. CDR3 protein: CASSLDNPGSLYGYTF. CDR3 in DNA: TGTGCCAGCAGCTTAGACAACCCGGGTTCCCTTTATGGCTACACCTTC.

The chain links TRBV5-1 to TRBJ2-2, with 7 bases matching TRBD1. The CDR3 has 15 residues. The trim removed 4 bases at V and 0 bases at J, leaving 3 bases unmatched. Germline V gene sequence: CDR1 SGHRS, CDR2 YFSETQ. The CDR3 protein is CASSKGQTNTGELFF. Here the CDR3 DNA reads TGCGCCAGCAGCAAGGGACAGACGAACACCGGGGAGCTGTTTTTT.

This clonotype was detected only a few times. The rearrangement uses TRBV25-1 and TRBJ2-7; no reliable D call. The V gene's germline CDR1 is MGHDK and CDR2 SYGVNS. The CDR3 contains 12 residues. Trimming shortened V by 4 bases and J by 4 bases, and 8 bases separated the two germline ends. CDR3 DNA sequence: TGTGCCAGCAGTGTCCGGAGTTACGAGCAGTACTTC. It is translated as CASSVRSYEQYF.